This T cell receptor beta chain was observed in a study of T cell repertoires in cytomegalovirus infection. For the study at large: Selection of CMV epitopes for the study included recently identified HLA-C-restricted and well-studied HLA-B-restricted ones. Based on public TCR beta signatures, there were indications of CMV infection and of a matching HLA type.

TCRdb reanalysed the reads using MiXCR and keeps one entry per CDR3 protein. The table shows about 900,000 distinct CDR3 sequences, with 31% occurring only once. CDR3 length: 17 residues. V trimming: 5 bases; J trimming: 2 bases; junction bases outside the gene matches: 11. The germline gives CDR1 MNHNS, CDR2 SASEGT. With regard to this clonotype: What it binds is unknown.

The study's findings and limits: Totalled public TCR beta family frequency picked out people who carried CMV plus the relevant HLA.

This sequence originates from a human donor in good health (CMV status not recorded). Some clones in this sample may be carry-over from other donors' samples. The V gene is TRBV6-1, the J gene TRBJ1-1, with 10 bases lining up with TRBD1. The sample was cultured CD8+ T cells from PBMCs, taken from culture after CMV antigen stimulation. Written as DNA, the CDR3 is TGTGCCAGCAGTCGTTTTTTAGGACAGGGGGGAAACACTGAAGCTTTCTTT. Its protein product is CASSRFLGQGGNTEAFF.